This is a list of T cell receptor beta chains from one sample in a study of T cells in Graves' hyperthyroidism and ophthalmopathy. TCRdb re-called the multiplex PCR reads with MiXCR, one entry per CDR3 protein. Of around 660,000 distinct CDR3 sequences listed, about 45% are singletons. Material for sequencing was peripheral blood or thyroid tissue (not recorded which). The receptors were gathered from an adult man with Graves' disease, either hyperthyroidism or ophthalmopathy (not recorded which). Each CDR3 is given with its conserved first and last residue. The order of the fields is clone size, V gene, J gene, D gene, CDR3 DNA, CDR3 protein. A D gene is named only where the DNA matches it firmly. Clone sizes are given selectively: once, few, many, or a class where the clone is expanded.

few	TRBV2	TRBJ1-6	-	TGTGCCAGCAGTGCCAGGCCTGGGTTCAATTCACCCCTCCACTTT	CASSARPGFNSPLHF
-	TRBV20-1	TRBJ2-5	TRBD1	TGCAGTGCTAGGGACTGGGACAGGGGCCCCTCGATTCAAGAGACCCAGTACTTC	CSARDWDRGPSIQETQYF
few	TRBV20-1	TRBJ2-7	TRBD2	TGCAGTGCTCTGGCGGCTAGCGGGAGCACGGGTAGCTACGAGCAGTACTTC	CSALAASGSTGSYEQYF
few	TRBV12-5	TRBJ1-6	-	TGTGCTAGTGGTCTCCAACAGGGCTACGGTTCACCCCTCCACTTT	CASGLQQGYGSPLHF
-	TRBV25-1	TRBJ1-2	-	TGTGCCAGCAGCTTGAGGGGGGCGGGAGGCTACACCTTC	CASSLRGAGGYTF
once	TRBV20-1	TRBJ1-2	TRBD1	TGCAGTGCTACATACAGGGGTAGGGGGTATGGCTACACCTTC	CSATYRGRGYGYTF
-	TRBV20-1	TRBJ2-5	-	TGCAGTGCCTCGGACCCGCGGGGAACGGAAGAGACCCAGTACTTC	CSASDPRGTEETQYF
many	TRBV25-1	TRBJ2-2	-	TGTGCCAGCAGTGAGAGGGACCCCATCGGGGAGCTGTTTTTT	CASSERDPIGELFF
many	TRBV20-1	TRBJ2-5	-	TGCAGTGCCACGAGGGGCCTTCAAGAGACCCAGTACTTC	CSATRGLQETQYF
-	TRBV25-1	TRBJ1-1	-	TGTGCCAGCAGTGAAAGTCGTCCTGGAGGCTTCAGGGCACTTCATACGGGCATACGAGCTTTCTTT	CASSESRPGGFRALHTGIRAFF
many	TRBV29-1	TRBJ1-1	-	TGCAGCGTTGTTGAGGGGTCCCCTGAAGCTTTCTTT	CSVVEGSPEAFF
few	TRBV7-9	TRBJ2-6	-	TGTGCCAGCAGCCAAGGGGGAGCGACCGGGGCCAACGTCCTGACTTTC	CASSQGGATGANVLTF
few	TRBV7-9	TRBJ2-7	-	TGTGCCAGCAGCCGGACTAACTCCTACGAGCAGTACTTC	CASSRTNSYEQYF
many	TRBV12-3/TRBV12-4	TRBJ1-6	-	TGTGCCAGCAGTTTTGGAAATAATTCACCCCTCCACTTT	CASSFGNNSPLHF
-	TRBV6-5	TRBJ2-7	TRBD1	TGTGCCAGCAGTTACAATTGGGACAGGGAAGCGGTTTCCTACGAGCAGTACTTC	CASSYNWDREAVSYEQYF
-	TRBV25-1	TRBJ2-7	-	TGTGCCACCGTTCACGAGCAGTACTTC	CATVHEQYF
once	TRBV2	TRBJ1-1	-	TGTGCCAGCAGTGAAGCACAGGGAGGTACTGAAGCTTTCTTT	CASSEAQGGTEAFF
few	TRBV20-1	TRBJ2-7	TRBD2	TGCAGTGCCCTTGAGGGACTAGCGGGAGAAAACGAGCAGTACTTC	CSALEGLAGENEQYF
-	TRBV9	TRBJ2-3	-	TGTGCCAGCAGCGTATCCGGCGCAGATACGCAGTATTTT	CASSVSGADTQYF
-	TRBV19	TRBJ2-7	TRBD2	TGTGCCAGTACCCCATCGGGGGGGGATTACGAGCAGTACTTC	CASTPSGGDYEQYF
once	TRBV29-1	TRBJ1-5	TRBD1	TGCAGCACTTCCGGGACAGGGGCCAATCAGCCCCAGCATTTT	CSTSGTGANQPQHF
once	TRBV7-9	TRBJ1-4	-	TGTGCCAGCTGCGAGGTGGGGGAAAAACTGTTTTTT	CASCEVGEKLFF
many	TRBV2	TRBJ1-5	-	TGTGCCAGCAGTGAACCAACGCTAGAACAGCCCCAGCATTTT	CASSEPTLEQPQHF
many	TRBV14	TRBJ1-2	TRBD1	TGTGCCAGCAGCCAATGGACAGGGTCTAACTATGGCTACACCTTC	CASSQWTGSNYGYTF
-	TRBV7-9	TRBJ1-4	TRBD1	TGTGCCAGCAGCCAAACAGGGGGCAGTGAAAAACTGTTTTTT	CASSQTGGSEKLFF
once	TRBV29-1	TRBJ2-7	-	TGCAGCGTTGAAAGGGGTTGGGGCGAGCAGTACTTC	CSVERGWGEQYF
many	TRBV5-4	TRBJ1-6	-	TGTGCCAGCAGCTTCGGACAACCTTCACCCCTCCACTTT	CASSFGQPSPLHF
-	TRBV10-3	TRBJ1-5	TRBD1	TGTGCCATCAGATCGGGTGGGAAGGGGGCCGATCAGCCCCAGCATTTT	CAIRSGGKGADQPQHF
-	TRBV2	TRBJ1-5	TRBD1	TGTGCCAGCACCAAAGGGGGGCCGGGACAGGCCCGGGGCAATCAGCCCCAGCATTTT	CASTKGGPGQARGNQPQHF
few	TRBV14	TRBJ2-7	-	TGTGCCAGCAGCCAAGTAGGCGCCTGGCACGAGCAGTACTTC	CASSQVGAWHEQYF